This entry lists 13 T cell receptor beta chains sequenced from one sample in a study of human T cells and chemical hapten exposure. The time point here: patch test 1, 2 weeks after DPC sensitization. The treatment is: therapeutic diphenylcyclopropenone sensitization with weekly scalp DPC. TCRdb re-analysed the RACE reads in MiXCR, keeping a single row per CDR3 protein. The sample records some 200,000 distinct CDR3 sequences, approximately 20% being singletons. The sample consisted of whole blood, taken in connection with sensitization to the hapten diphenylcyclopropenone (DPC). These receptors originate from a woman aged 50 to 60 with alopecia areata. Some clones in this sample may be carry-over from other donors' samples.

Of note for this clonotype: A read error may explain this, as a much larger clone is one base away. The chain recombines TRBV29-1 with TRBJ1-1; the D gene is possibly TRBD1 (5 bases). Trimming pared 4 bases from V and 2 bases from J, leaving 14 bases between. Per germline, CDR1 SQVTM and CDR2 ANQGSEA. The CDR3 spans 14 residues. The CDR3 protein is CSVGGRQINTEAFF. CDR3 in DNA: TGCAGCGTTGGAGGGAGACAGATAAACACTGAAGCTTTCTTT.

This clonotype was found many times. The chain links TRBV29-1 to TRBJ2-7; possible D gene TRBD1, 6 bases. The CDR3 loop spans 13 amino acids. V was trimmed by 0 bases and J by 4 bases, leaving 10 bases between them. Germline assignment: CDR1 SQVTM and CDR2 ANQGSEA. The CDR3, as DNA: TGCAGCGTTGAAGATATAACAGGGTACGAGCAGTACTTC. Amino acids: CSVEDITGYEQYF.

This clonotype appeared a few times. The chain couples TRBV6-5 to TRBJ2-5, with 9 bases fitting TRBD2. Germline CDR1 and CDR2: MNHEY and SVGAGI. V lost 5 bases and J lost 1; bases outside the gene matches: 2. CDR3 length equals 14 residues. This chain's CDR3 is CASSRLAAQETQYF. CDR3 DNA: TGTGCCAGCAGTCGACTAGCGGCCCAAGAGACCCAGTACTTC.

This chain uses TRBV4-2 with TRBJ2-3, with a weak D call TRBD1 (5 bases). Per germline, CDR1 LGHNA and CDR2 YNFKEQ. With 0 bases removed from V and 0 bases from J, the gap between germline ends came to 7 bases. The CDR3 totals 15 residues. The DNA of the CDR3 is TGTGCCAGCAGCCAAGAGACAGTAAGCACAGATACGCAGTATTTT. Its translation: CASSQETVSTDTQYF.

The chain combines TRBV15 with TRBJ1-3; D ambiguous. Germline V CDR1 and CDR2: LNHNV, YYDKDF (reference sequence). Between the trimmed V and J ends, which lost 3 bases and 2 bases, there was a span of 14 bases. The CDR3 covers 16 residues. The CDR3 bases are TGTGCCACCAGCAGCCAAGATTTACCCCCTGGAAACACCATATATTTT. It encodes CATSSQDLPPGNTIYF.

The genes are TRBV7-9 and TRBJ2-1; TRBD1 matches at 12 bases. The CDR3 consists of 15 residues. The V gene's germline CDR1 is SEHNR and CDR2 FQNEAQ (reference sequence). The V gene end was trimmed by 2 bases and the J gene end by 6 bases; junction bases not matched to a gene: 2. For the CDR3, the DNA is TGTGCCAGCAGCTTACAGGGACAGGGGGCCAATGAGCAGTTCTTC. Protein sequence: CASSLQGQGANEQFF.

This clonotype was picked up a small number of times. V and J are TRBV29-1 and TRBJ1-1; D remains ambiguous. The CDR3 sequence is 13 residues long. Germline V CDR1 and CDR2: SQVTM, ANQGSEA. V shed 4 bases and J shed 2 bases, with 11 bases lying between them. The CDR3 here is CSVAAGGNTEAFF. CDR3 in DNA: TGCAGCGTTGCGGCAGGTGGAAACACTGAAGCTTTCTTT.

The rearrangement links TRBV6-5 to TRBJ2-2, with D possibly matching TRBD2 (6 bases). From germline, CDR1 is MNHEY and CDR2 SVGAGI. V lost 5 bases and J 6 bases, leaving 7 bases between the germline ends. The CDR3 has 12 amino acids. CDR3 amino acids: CASSGTSGELFF. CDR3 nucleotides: TGTGCCAGCAGTGGGACTTCCGGGGAGCTGTTTTTT.

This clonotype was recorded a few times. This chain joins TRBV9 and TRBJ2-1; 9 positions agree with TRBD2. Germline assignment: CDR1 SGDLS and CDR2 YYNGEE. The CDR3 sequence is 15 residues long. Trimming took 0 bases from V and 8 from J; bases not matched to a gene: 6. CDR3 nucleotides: TGTGCCAGCAGCGTAGCCAGCGGGAGGTCCCATGAGCAGTTCTTC. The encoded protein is CASSVASGRSHEQFF.

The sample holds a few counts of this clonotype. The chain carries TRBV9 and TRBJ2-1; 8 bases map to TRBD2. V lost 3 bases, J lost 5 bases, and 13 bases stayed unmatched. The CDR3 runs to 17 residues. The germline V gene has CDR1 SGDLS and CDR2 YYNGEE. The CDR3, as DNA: TGTGCCAGCAGCGACACATGGGACTGGCGGGAGGACAATGAGCAGTTCTTC. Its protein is CASSDTWDWREDNEQFF.

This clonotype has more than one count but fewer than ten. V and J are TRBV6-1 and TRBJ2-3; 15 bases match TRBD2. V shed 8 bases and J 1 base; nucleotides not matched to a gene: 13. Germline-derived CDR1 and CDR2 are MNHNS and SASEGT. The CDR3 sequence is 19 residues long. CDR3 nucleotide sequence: TGTGCCAGCCAAAAAGCCGGGACTAGCGGGAGGCGTGGCACAGATACGCAGTATTTT. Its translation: CASQKAGTSGRRGTDTQYF.

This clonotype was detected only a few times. CDR3 loop: CASSLLSGPQFF. As DNA, the CDR3 is TGTGCCAGCAGCTTACTTAGTGGACCGCAGTTCTTC. The genes are TRBV7-2 and TRBJ2-1; no definite D call. Germline V gene lookup returns CDR1 SGHTA and CDR2 FQGNSA. V lost 2 bases and J lost 12, with 11 bases in between. The CDR3 extends over 12 amino acids.

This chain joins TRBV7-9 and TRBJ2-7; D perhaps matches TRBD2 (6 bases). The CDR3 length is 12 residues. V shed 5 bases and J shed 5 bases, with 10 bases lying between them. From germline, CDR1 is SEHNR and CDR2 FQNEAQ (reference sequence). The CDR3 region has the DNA TGTGCCAGCAGCCCACCGGGGGACGAGCAGTACTTC. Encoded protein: CASSPPGDEQYF. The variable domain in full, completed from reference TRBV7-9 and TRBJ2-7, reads DTGVSQNPRHKITKRGQNVTFRCDPISEHNRLYWYRQTLGQGPEFLTYFQNEAQLEKSRLLSDRFSAERPKGSFSTLEIQRTEQGDSAMYLCASSPPGDEQYFGPGTRLTVT.